This is a list of T cell receptor beta chains from one sample in a study of blood T cell dynamics during melanoma immunotherapy. Assay: immunoSEQ multiplex PCR; the TCRdb copy retains only in-frame clones and omits some. Of around 960 clones in the sample, roughly nine tenths were seen once. The sample in question was effector memory CD8+ T cells from blood, obtained from a patient treated with checkpoint blockade. These receptors were taken from a human donor with melanoma. The CDR3 runs from the conserved cysteine through the conserved F or W. A row's size may be missing; if present it is once, few, many or a size class.

j_call | clone_size | v_call | cdr3_aa
TRBJ2-3 | - | TRBV15 | CATSGGQGVMRADTQYF
TRBJ2-1 | - | TRBV4-2 | CASSPGLAGIYEQFF
TRBJ2-7 | - | TRBV28 | CACGTPSYEQYF
TRBJ2-1 | - | TRBV9 | CASSVDSGLVQFF
TRBJ2-3 | - | TRBV5-8 | CASSLDHGTVTDTQYF
TRBJ2-7 | once | TRBV13 | CASSTGDSPYEQYF
TRBJ1-5 | - | TRBV19 | CASSFLGQGNQPQHF
TRBJ1-5 | - | TRBV2 | CASSQGQGYQPQHF
TRBJ2-7 | - | TRBV10-3 | CAISVGPGGAYEQYF
TRBJ2-7 | - | TRBV4-1 | CASSQDFGPGYYEQYF
TRBJ2-7 | - | TRBV6-9 | CASSEDSSYEQYF
TRBJ2-1 | - | TRBV7-2 | CASTKLAGAYNEQFF
TRBJ2-6 | - | TRBV10-2 | CASSGLLNGANVLTF
TRBJ2-3 | - | TRBV7-2 | CASSSLAGVRDTQYF
TRBJ2-1 | - | TRBV27 | CASSSNALGPNEQFF
TRBJ2-1 | - | TRBV27 | CASSSQRDRYNEQFF
TRBJ2-3 | - | TRBV28 | CASRGVRSGTDTQYF
TRBJ1-1 | - | TRBV7-8 | CASSPRREMNTEAFF
TRBJ2-7 | - | TRBV4-1 | CASSQEGTSGRKYF
TRBJ1-2 | - | TRBV27 | CASSTDSSYGYTF
TRBJ2-1 | once | TRBV5-1 | CASSLTSGSSSYNEQFF
TRBJ2-7 | - | TRBV15 | CATSIGRTYEQYF
TRBJ1-1 | - | TRBV7-2 | CASSPRDRRDTEAFF
TRBJ2-2 | - | TRBV9 | CASSADGLAGAGELFF
TRBJ1-1 | - | TRBV18 | CASSPQGGTEAFF
TRBJ2-3 | - | TRBV5-5 | CASSLAPGAGDTQYF